The text below deals with one T cell receptor (beta chain). Its target is unknown. Profiling relied on immunoSEQ multiplex PCR, and the TCRdb table lists in-frame clones only, not all of them. The data contain approximately 61,000 clones, around 73% of them singletons. The data originate from a study of vaccination effects on CD4 cells after COVID-19. Trimming pared 3 bases from V and 0 bases from J, leaving 8 bases between. CDR3 length equals 13 residues. CDR1 DFQATT and CDR2 SNEGSKA come from the germline V gene (reference sequence). Peptide-pool stimulation followed by sequencing identified expanded antigen-specific CD4+ clonotypes in the ViraFEST assay. Having been cultured for about ten days, the cells underwent CD4+ T cell isolation. Each participant was administered two doses of either the BNT162b2 or the mRNA-1273 vaccine.

The sequence derives from a human donor who received a COVID-19 vaccine. Sequenced material: CD4+ T cells from PBMCs cultured with HCoV-229E spike peptides, taken after COVID-19 vaccination. V is TRBV20-1 and J is TRBJ1-1; D is undetermined. The CDR3 DNA is TGCAGTGCTAGTTGGAGTTTGAACACTGAAGCTTTCTTT. As protein: CSASWSLNTEAFF.